This paragraph reports one TCR beta chain. Its antigen is unidentified. The treatment here: oral pan-JAK inhibitor, 5-10 mg twice daily. A FACSAria was used to sort CD4+ and CD8+ T cells. These cells came from PBMCs. V lost 2 bases and J lost 0; bases outside the gene matches: 2. Germline values: CDR1 MNHEY, CDR2 SMNVEV (reference sequence). The CDR3 has 17 residues. This entry belongs to a study of CD8+ T cells in alopecia areata. Extraction and reverse transcription of RNA yielded cDNA as the sequencing template. Method: immunoSEQ multiplex PCR; TCRdb's copy keeps in-frame clones and lacks some. The sample has roughly 92,000 clones; about 70% are singletons. Whole-study findings and limits: Many expanded lesional clones persisted in scalp and blood during tofacitinib.

The sample was CD8+ T cells sorted from blood, taken at week 44, from a patient treated with tofacitinib. This clonotype was obtained from a human donor with alopecia areata. V and J are TRBV27 and TRBJ2-6, with 9 bases that match TRBD2. CDR3 coding DNA: TGTGCCAGCAGTTTAGGCGGGGGGGGCTCTGGGGCCAACGTCCTGACTTTC. Translating gives CASSLGGGGSGANVLTF.